The 27 T cell receptor beta chains given below trace back to one sample, sequenced in a study of TIL therapy for anti-PD-1-resistant metastatic lung cancer. Time point here: pre-treatment sample, taken before nivolumab and TIL therapy. Sequencing used immunoSEQ v3. This table comes from immunoSEQ multiplex PCR, and its TCRdb copy is limited to in-frame clones, with some not included. The table shows 15,000 to 20,000 clones, with about four fifths occurring only once. Sequenced here: blood, sampled at baseline. Receptors originate from a person between 30 and 80 years old with non-small cell lung cancer.

The V gene is TRBV29-1, the J gene TRBJ2-1; 8 bases agree with TRBD2. The junction had 9 bases not matched to a gene; V was cut back by 4 bases and J by 1 base. The V gene's germline CDR1 is SQVTM and CDR2 ANQGSEA. This CDR3 has 16 residues. CDR3 in amino acids: CSVVSQRENSYNEQFF. The CDR3 DNA is TGCAGCGTTGTTTCCCAGCGGGAGAATTCCTACAATGAGCAGTTCTTC.

CDR3 DNA sequence: TGTGCCAGCAGACCAGCTGGGCAGCCCCAGCATTTT. It encodes CASRPAGQPQHF. This chain joins TRBV28 and TRBJ1-5; D call uncertain. Germline loops: CDR1 MDHEN, CDR2 SYDVKM. The CDR3 is 12 residues long. Trimming stripped 6 bases from V and 7 bases from J, with 10 bases between.

The chain is built from TRBV4-3 and TRBJ1-2; 8 bases align to TRBD1. From germline, CDR1 is LGHNA and CDR2 YSLEER. V lost 2 bases to trimming and J lost 5 bases; unmatched junction nucleotides: 7. CDR3 length equals 15 residues. The DNA of the CDR3 is TGCGCCAGCAGCCAATTGGACAGGGAAGGTTATGGCTACACCTTC. It is translated as CASSQLDREGYGYTF.

V usage is TRBV9 and J usage is TRBJ2-3; D uncertain. The V end was cut by 3 bases, the J end by 4 bases, with 6 bases between. CDR1 and CDR2 from the germline V gene are SGDLS and YYNGEE. The CDR3 length is 12 residues. The CDR3 is CASSASSDTQYF. In nucleotides, the CDR3 is TGTGCCAGCAGCGCCTCGTCAGATACGCAGTATTTT.

The genes are TRBV28 and TRBJ1-3; 7 positions match TRBD1. The junction had 6 bases not matched to a gene; V was cut back by 7 bases and J by 0 bases. The CDR3 is 15 amino acids. Germline-derived CDR1 and CDR2 are MDHEN and SYDVKM. The CDR3: CASTLDRLSGNTIYF. CDR3 DNA: TGTGCCAGCACCCTGGACAGGCTCTCTGGAAACACCATATATTTT.

V is TRBV19 and J is TRBJ2-1; D may be TRBD1 (6 bases). CDR1 and CDR2 (germline): LNHDA, SQIVND (reference sequence). The CDR3 has 15 amino acids. V lost 3 bases, J lost 7 bases, and 16 bases lay in between. CDR3 loop: CASSIRQGSGNEQFF. DNA of the CDR3: TGTGCCAGTAGTATCCGGCAGGGGAGTGGGAATGAGCAGTTCTTC.

V usage is TRBV19 and J usage is TRBJ1-5, with TRBD1 matching over 9 bases. Germline CDR1 and CDR2: LNHDA and SQIVND (reference sequence). V was clipped by 5 bases and J by 6 bases; unmatched bases: 2. The CDR3 is 13 residues long. CDR3 nucleotide sequence: TGTGCCAGTAGTGGGGACAGGGCTCAGCCCCAGCATTTT. As protein: CASSGDRAQPQHF.

The chain links TRBV11-2 to TRBJ2-7; 10 nucleotides align to TRBD2. Germline CDR1 and CDR2: SGHAT and FQNNGV. V gave up 2 bases and J gave up 6 bases; unmatched junction bases: 4. The CDR3 totals 14 residues. CDR3 loop: CASSLLAGATEQYF. CDR3 bases: TGTGCCAGCAGCTTACTAGCGGGAGCGACCGAGCAGTACTTC.

As for this clone: Relative to the germline gene, one junction end is altered; a read error may explain this. This sequence joins TRBV30 and TRBJ2-2; D possibly corresponds to TRBD1 (6 bases). Germline CDR1 reads GTSNPN; CDR2 reads SVGIG (reference sequence). The CDR3 covers 12 residues. For the CDR3, the DNA is TGTGCGTGGACAGCGAACACCGGGGAGCTGTTTTTT. Its translation is CAWTANTGELFF.

J is TRBJ2-1 and V is TRBV4-2, with 7 bases lining up with TRBD2. Germline V gives CDR1 LGHNA, CDR2 YNFKEQ. After removal of 3 bases from V and 1 base from J, the junction contained 12 bases not matched to a gene. This CDR3 is built from 18 residues. CDR3 bases: TGTGCCAGCAGCCAGGTAGGAAGGGCTAGCGGATCCTACAATGAGCAGTTCTTC. It is translated as CASSQVGRASGSYNEQFF.

V is TRBV19 and J is TRBJ2-5; a possible D gene is TRBD2 (5 bases). CDR1 is LNHDA and CDR2 is SQIVND in the germline V gene (reference sequence). Trimming took 0 bases from V and 5 from J, leaving 13 bases between them. The CDR3 length is 15 residues. The chain's CDR3 is CASSIDDYLPETQYF. Here the CDR3 DNA reads TGTGCCAGTAGTATAGATGACTACCTCCCCGAGACCCAGTACTTC. Full variable domain (remainder filled in from reference TRBV19 and TRBJ2-5): DGGITQSPKYLFRKEGQNVTLSCEQNLNHDAMYWYRQDPGQGLRLIYYSQIVNDFQKGDIAEGYSVSREKKESFPLTVTSAQKNPTAFYLCASSIDDYLPETQYFGPGTRLLVL.

This chain connects TRBV19 to TRBJ1-2; tentatively, D is TRBD1 (5 bases). This CDR3 region has 15 residues. Germline CDR1 and CDR2: LNHDA and SQIVND (reference sequence). V was cut by 0 bases and J by 4 bases, with 12 bases left in between. CDR3 in amino acids: CASSIEGLTIYGYTF. The CDR3 DNA is TGTGCCAGTAGTATAGAGGGACTTACCATCTATGGCTACACCTTC.

This clone was observed a single time. The chain is built from TRBV5-5 and TRBJ2-7, with TRBD1 matching 8 bases. CDR3 size: 15 residues. The germline gives CDR1 SGHKS, CDR2 YYEKEE (reference sequence). J was trimmed by 6 bases and V by 4 bases; bases with no gene match: 12. The CDR3 nucleotides read TGTGCCAGCAGCCCTCACCAGGGGGCCTCCGGCGAGCAGTACTTC. This encodes CASSPHQGASGEQYF.

Written as DNA, the CDR3 is TGTGCCAGCAGCAAACAGGGCCCTGAAGCTTTCTTT. Its protein product is CASSKQGPEAFF. The chain couples TRBV21-1 to TRBJ1-1; the table's D call of TRBD1 was not tested on the DNA. TRBV21-1 has pseudogene status. This CDR3 is 12 amino acids long.

The V gene is TRBV19, the J gene TRBJ1-5, with TRBD1 identical over 10 bases. V lost 3 bases, J lost 14 bases, and 16 bases stayed unmatched. The CDR3 has 16 residues. The germline gives CDR1 LNHDA, CDR2 SQIVND (reference sequence). The DNA of the CDR3 is TGTGCCAGTAGTATCTACTCCGGGACAGGGGTTACGATTGAGCATTTT. Its translation: CASSIYSGTGVTIEHF.

This chain connects TRBV7-9 to TRBJ2-7; D uncertain. The CDR3 has 13 residues. Germline CDR1 SEHNR, CDR2 FQNEAQ (reference sequence). V lost 5 bases, J lost 3 bases, and 11 bases lay in between. The CDR3 here is CASSPSDGYEQYF. The CDR3 nucleotides are TGTGCCAGCAGCCCCAGTGACGGCTACGAGCAGTACTTC.

The chain recombines TRBV11-1 with TRBJ1-5; a weak D match, TRBD1 (5 bases). Trimming left V 2 bases short and J 10 bases short, with 15 bases between. There are 14 residues in the CDR3. Germline lookup yields CDR1 SGHAT and CDR2 FQDESV (reference sequence). In DNA, the CDR3 is TGTGCCAGCAGCTTAAGAGGGGCTGATACTCCCCAGCATTTT. This encodes CASSLRGADTPQHF.

The CDR3 loop is CASSLFLGEKLFF. The CDR3 DNA reads as TGTGCCAGCAGCTTGTTCTTGGGTGAAAAACTGTTTTTT. The chain uses TRBV5-5 and TRBJ1-4; D unresolved. This CDR3 contains 13 residues. Germline loops: CDR1 SGHKS, CDR2 YYEKEE (reference sequence). Between the trimmed V and J ends, which lost 1 base and 7 bases, there was a span of 8 bases. Complete variable domain (other parts from reference TRBV5-5 and TRBJ1-4): DAGVTQSPTHLIKTRGQQVTLRCSPISGHKSVSWYQQVLGQGPQFIFQYYEKEERGRGNFPDRFSARQFPNYSSELNVNALLLGDSALYLCASSLFLGEKLFFGSGTQLSVL.

The V gene is TRBV4-2, the J gene TRBJ2-1; D not resolved. The CDR3 runs to 13 residues. V was pared by 4 bases and J by 5 bases, with 9 bases between. CDR1 and CDR2 (germline): LGHNA, YNFKEQ. CDR3 nucleotides: TGTGCCAGCAGCCTCGGACCTAACAATGAGCAGTTCTTC. It specifies CASSLGPNNEQFF.

This clone was recorded only once. The gene calls are TRBV11-1 and TRBJ2-3; a weak D match, TRBD2 (7 bases). The CDR3 extends over 15 amino acids. Trimming took off 3 bases at V and 2 bases at J, with 12 bases between the two ends. Looked up from germline, CDR1 is SGHAT and CDR2 is FQDESV (reference sequence). The CDR3 reads CASSFRGAFTDTQYF. CDR3 bases: TGTGCCAGCAGCTTTCGGGGGGCCTTCACAGATACGCAGTATTTT.

This clone showed up just a few times. This rearrangement joins TRBV28 to TRBJ1-5; no reliable D call. V lost 3 bases and J lost 1, with 13 bases in between. Per the germline V gene, CDR1 is MDHEN and CDR2 is SYDVKM. The CDR3 has 16 amino acids. The CDR3 coding sequence is TGTGCCAGCAGTTTGTATTTAGGGATGAGCAATCAGCCCCAGCATTTT. Translated, it gives CASSLYLGMSNQPQHF. Complete variable domain (other parts from reference TRBV28 and TRBJ1-5): DVKVTQSSRYLVKRTGEKVFLECVQDMDHENMFWYRQDPGLGLRLIYFSYDVKMKEKGDIPEGYSVSREKKERFSLILESASTNQTSMYLCASSLYLGMSNQPQHFGDGTRLSIL.

The gene calls are TRBV19 and TRBJ1-5; possibly TRBD1 for D (5 bases). CDR3 length: 13 amino acids. Trimming left V 5 bases short and J 8 bases short, with 13 bases between. Germline CDR1 reads LNHDA; CDR2 reads SQIVND (reference sequence). In nucleotides, the CDR3 is TGTGCCAGTAGTGAGGGGACTGGGGAGCCCCAGCATTTT. Protein sequence: CASSEGTGEPQHF.

The rearrangement links TRBV30 to TRBJ2-5; 7 bases map to TRBD1. The CDR3 has 14 residues. In germline, CDR1 is GTSNPN, CDR2 SVGIG (reference sequence). The ends lost 2 bases at V and 5 bases at J; junction bases unmatched: 8. The DNA for the CDR3 is TGTGCCTGGAGTACTGGACAGGCCGGCGAGACCCAGTACTTC. Translation gives CAWSTGQAGETQYF.

The chain joins TRBV7-2 to TRBJ2-2; possibly TRBD2 for D (6 bases). Looked up from germline, CDR1 is SGHTA and CDR2 is FQGNSA. This CDR3 has 16 residues. Between the trimmed V and J ends, which lost 4 bases and 1 base, there was a span of 13 bases. CDR3 protein: CASSSWGLGNTGELFF. As DNA, the CDR3 is TGTGCCAGCAGCTCGTGGGGACTGGGGAACACCGGGGAGCTGTTTTTT.

In this sample, this clone turned up once. The chain couples TRBV19 to TRBJ1-6, with D hard to call. Germline assignment: CDR1 LNHDA and CDR2 SQIVND (reference sequence). This CDR3 has 13 amino acids. The V and J ends lost 5 bases and 5 bases respectively, with 7 bases between them. CDR3 loop: CASSLPDNSPLHF. DNA for the CDR3: TGTGCCAGTAGTCTGCCAGATAATTCACCCCTCCACTTT.

The chain is built from TRBV7-2 and TRBJ1-2, with D uncertain. The V gene's germline CDR1 is SGHTA and CDR2 FQGNSA. The CDR3 totals 13 residues. With 5 bases removed from V and 7 bases from J, the gap between germline ends came to 14 bases. The CDR3 reads CASSQVPGSGYTF. The CDR3 DNA reads as TGTGCCAGCAGCCAAGTCCCGGGGAGTGGCTACACCTTC.

The rearrangement links TRBV6-1 to TRBJ2-3; D unresolved. CDR3 length: 15 amino acids. The V gene lost 7 bases and the J gene lost 3 bases, with 17 bases spanning the gap. Germline values: CDR1 MNHNS, CDR2 SASEGT. CDR3 DNA: TGTGCCAGCAACCCAGGAACGGCTCGAACAGATACGCAGTATTTT. This codes for CASNPGTARTDTQYF.